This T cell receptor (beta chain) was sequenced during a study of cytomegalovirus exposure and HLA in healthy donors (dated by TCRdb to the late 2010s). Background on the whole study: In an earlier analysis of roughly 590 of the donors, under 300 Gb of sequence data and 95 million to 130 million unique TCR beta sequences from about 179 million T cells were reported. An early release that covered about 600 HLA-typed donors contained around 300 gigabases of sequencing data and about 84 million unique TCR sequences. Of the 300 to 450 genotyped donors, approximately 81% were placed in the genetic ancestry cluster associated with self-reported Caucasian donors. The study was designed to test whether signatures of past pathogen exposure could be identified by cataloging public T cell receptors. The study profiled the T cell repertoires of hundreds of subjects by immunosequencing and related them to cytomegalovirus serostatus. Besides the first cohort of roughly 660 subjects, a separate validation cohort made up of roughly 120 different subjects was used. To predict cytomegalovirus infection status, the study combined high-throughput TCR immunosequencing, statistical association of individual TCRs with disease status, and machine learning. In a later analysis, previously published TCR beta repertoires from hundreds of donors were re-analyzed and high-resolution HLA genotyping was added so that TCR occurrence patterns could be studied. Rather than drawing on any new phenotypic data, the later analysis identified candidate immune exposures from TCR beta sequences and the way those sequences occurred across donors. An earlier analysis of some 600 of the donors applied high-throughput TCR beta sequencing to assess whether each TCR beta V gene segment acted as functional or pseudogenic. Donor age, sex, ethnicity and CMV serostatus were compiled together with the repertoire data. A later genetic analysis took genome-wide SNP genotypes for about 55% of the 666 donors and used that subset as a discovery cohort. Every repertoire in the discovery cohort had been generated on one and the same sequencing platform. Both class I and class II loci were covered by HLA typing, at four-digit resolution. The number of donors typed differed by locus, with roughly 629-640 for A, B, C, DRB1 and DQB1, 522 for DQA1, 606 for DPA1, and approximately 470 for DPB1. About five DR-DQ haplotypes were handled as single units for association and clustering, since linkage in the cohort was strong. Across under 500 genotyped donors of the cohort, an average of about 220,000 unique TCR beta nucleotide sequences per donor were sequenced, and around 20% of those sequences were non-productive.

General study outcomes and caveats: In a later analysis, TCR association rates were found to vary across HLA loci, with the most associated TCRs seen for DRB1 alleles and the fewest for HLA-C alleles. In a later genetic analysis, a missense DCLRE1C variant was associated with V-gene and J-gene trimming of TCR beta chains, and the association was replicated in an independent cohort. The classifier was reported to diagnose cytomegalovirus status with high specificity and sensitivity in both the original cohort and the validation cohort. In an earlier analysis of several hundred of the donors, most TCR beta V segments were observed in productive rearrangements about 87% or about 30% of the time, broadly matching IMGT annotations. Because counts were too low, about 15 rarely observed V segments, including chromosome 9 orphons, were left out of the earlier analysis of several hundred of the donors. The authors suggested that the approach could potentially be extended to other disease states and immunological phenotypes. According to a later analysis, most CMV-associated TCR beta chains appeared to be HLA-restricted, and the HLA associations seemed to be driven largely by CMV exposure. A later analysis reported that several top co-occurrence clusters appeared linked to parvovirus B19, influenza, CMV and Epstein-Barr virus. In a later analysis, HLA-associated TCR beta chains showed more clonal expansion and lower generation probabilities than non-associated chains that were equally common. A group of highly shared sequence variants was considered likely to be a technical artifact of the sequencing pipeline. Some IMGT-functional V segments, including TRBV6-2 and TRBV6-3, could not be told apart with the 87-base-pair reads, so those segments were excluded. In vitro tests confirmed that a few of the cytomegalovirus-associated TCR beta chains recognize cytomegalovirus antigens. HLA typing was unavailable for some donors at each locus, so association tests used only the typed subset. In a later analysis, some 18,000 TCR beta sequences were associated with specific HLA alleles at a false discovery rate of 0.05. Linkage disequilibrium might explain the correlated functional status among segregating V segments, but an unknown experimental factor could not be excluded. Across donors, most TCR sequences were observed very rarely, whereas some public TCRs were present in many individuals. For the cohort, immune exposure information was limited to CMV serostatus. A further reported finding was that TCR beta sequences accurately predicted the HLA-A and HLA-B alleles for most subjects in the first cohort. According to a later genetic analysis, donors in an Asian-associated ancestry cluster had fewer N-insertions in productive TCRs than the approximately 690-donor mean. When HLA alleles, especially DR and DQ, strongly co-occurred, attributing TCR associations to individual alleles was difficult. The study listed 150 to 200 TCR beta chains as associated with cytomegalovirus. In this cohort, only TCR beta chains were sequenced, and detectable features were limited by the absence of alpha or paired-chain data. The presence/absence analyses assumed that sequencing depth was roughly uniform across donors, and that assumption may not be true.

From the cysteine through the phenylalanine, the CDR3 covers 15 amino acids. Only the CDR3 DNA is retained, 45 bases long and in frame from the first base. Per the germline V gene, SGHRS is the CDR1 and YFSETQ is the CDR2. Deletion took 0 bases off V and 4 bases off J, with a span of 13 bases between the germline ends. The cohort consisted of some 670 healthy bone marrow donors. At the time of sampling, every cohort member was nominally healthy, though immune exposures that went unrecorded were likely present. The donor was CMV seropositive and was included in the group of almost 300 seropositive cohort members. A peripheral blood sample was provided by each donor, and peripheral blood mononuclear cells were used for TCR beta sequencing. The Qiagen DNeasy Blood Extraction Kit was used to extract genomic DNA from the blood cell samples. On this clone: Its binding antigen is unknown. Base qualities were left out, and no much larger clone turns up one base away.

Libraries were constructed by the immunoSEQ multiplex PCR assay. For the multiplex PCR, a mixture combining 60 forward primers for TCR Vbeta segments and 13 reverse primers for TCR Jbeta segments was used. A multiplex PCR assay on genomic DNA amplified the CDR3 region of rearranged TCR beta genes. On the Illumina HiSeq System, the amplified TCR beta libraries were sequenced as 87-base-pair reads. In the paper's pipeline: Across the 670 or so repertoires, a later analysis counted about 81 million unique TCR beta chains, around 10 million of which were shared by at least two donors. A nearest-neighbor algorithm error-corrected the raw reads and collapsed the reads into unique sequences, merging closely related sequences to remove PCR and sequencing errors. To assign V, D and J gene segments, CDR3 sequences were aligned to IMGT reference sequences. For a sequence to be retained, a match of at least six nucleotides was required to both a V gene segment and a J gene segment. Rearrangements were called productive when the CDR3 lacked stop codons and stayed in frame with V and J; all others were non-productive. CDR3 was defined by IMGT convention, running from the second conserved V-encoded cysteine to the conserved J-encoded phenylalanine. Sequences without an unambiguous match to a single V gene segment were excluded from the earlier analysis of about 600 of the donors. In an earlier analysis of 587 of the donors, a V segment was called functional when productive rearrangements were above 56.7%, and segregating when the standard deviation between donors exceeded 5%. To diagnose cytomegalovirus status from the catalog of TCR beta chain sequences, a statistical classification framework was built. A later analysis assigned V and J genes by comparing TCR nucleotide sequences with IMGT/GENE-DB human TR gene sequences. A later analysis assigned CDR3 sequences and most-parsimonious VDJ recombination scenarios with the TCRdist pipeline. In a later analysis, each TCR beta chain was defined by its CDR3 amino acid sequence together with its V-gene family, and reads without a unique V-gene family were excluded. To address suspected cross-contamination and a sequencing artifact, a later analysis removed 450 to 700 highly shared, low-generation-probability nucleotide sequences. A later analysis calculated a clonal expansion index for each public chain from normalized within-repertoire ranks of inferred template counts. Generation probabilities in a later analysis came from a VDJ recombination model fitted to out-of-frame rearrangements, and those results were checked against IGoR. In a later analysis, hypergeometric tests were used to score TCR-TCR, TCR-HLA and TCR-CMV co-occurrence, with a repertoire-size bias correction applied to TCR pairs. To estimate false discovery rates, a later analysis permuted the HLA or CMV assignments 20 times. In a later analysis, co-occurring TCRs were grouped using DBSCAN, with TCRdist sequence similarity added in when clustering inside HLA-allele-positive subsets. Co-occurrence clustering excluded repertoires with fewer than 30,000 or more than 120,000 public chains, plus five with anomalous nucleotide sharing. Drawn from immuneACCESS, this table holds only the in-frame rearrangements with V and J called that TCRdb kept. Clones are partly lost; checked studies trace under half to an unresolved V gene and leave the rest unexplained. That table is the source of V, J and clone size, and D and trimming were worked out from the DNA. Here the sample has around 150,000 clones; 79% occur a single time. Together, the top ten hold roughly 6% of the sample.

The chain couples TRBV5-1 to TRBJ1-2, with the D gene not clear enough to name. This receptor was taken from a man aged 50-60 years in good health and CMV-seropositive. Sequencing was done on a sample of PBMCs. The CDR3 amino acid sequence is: CASSLASSSVYGYTF. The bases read TGCGCCAGCAGCTTGGCCTCTTCGTCAGTCTATGGCTACACCTTC.